These T cell receptor beta chains were read from a single sample in a study of response to subunit inactivated influenza vaccine. TCRdb reanalysed the RT-PCR reads using MiXCR and keeps one entry per CDR3 protein. The sample lists around 790,000 distinct CDR3 sequences; around 20% were seen once. The sequencing here drew on PBMCs from blood, taken more than 4 days after vaccination. The receptors were sampled from a man in his forties or fifties who received an inactivated influenza vaccine. CDR3s include the opening cysteine and the closing phenylalanine or tryptophan.

>TRBJ2-7|TRBV10-1
CASSEGARVDEQYF
>TRBJ2-7|TRBV28
CASNDRRSYEQYF
>TRBJ2-7|TRBV5-1
CASSLSTGRYEQYF
>TRBJ1-2|TRBV20-1
CSARQGADYGYTF
>TRBJ2-7|TRBV30
CAWSVGRGFYVYEQYF
>TRBJ1-3|TRBV10-1
CASSREPGQGNTIYF
>TRBJ2-7|TRBV28
CASIGSEQYF
>TRBJ2-7|TRBV9
CASSPGTQDYEQYF
>TRBJ2-7|TRBV4-3
CASSKETSSAYEQYF
>TRBJ2-7|TRBV7-9
CASSLTSGQGFNEQYF
>TRBJ1-2|TRBV7-2
CASSFNRKRYGYTF
>TRBJ2-3|TRBV13
CASRLDSDTQYF
>TRBJ2-1|TRBV20-1
CSAKKWAYNEQFF
>TRBJ2-7|TRBV10-3
CAISAGLALVLEQYF
>TRBJ1-2|TRBV29-1
CSVDSTDGYTF
>TRBJ2-2|TRBV9
CASSVGQGINTGELFF
>TRBJ2-7|TRBV28
CASSLGVIGRASGEQYF
>TRBJ1-4|TRBV20-1
CSASQRANEKLFF
>TRBJ2-3|TRBV6-1
CASSPGAPNTDTQYF
>TRBJ2-3|TRBV6-5
CASSYRRVVDTQYF
>TRBJ1-1|TRBV6-1
CASSKRGLLGTEAFF
>TRBJ2-5|TRBV6-5
CASSYNSGSVRETQYF
>TRBJ1-2|TRBV29-1
CSGRDSGDGYTF
>TRBJ2-5|TRBV29-1
CSTTQGASTETQYF
>TRBJ2-2|TRBV6-5
CASSHSWQGNTGELFF
>TRBJ2-7|TRBV6-1
CATLGPLGHEQYF
>TRBJ2-1|TRBV20-1
CSARDRVGRYNEQFF
>TRBJ1-1|TRBV2
CASSDGRNTEAFF
>TRBJ1-2|TRBV20-1
CSARDGNAGYGYTF
>TRBJ2-3|TRBV12-3/TRBV12-4
CASRDEGLSDTQYF
>TRBJ2-3|TRBV7-9
CASSLTQGDTQYF